A single sample gave rise to the 4 T cell receptor beta chains below, sequenced in a study of blood T cell repertoires in COVID-19. Profiling relied on immunoSEQ multiplex PCR, and the TCRdb table lists in-frame clones only, not all of them. The sample records 350,000 to 450,000 clones, around four fifths being singletons. Sequenced material: PBMCs or T cells enriched from blood (not recorded which). Every receptor here comes from a woman aged 45-65 years who had recovered from COVID-19.

This clone was observed a few times. CDR3 in amino acids: CASSLGGDYGYTF. CDR3 in DNA: TGTGCCAGCAGCTTGGGGGGGGACTATGGCTACACCTTC. The chain carries TRBV11-3 and TRBJ1-2; D possibly corresponds to TRBD1 (5 bases). V was shortened by 3 bases and J by 3 bases, with 8 bases between the two germline ends. The V gene's germline CDR1 is SGHNT and CDR2 YENEEA. The CDR3 extends over 13 amino acids.

This chain joins TRBV11-3 and TRBJ2-4; 10 positions agree with TRBD1. After removal of 0 bases from V and 6 bases from J, the junction contained 2 bases not matched to a gene. Germline values: CDR1 SGHNT, CDR2 YENEEA. This CDR3 contains 15 residues. Here the CDR3 DNA reads TGTGCCAGCAGCTTAGAAGGGACAGGGGTAAACATTCAGTACTTC. It codes for CASSLEGTGVNIQYF.

The genes are TRBV5-1 and TRBJ2-2; 8 positions match TRBD1. There are 16 residues in the CDR3. Trimming took 0 bases from V and 3 from J; bases not matched to a gene: 4. Germline V gives CDR1 SGHRS, CDR2 YFSETQ. The CDR3 nucleotides read TGCGCCAGCAGCTTGGGATCAGGGGGCGACACCGGGGAGCTGTTTTTT. Its protein product is CASSLGSGGDTGELFF.

Of note for this clone: One junction end disagrees with the germline gene, perhaps due to a read error. J is TRBJ1-2 and V is TRBV30; D unclear. Germline V lookup: CDR1 GTSNPN, CDR2 SVGIG (reference sequence). The CDR3 is 13 residues long. The CDR3 region has the DNA TGTGCCTGGAGTGTACTAGGCAGTGCTTCGTTATCCTTC. Translating gives CAWSVLGSASLSF.